Below, 30 T cell receptor beta chains from the same sample are listed, as sequenced in a study of metastatic and nonmetastatic thyroid tumors. None of the patients had undergone any treatment ahead of thyroid surgery. TCRdb re-processed the PCR reads through MiXCR. The sample holds more than 8,500 clones, approximately 30% seen once. The material sequenced was adjacent normal tissue. The receptors were sampled from a female donor with papillary thyroid cancer or a benign thyroid nodule (not recorded which). Some clones in this sample may be carry-over from other donors' samples.

CDR3: CASSHLAGGHNEQFF. For the CDR3, the DNA is TGTGCCAGCAGCCACCTAGCGGGAGGGCACAATGAGCAGTTCTTC. The rearrangement uses TRBV7-6 and TRBJ2-1; TRBD2 matches at 12 bases. The CDR3 sequence is 15 residues long. Germline trimming cut 5 bases from V and 5 bases from J; bases unmatched to any gene: 4. Germline V gene sequence: CDR1 SGHVS, CDR2 FNYEAQ.

This clone is deemed medium-sized. The chain carries TRBV5-1 and TRBJ2-7; D is unresolved. The CDR3 covers 13 residues. Germline assignment: CDR1 SGHRS and CDR2 YFSETQ. The germline V and J ends were trimmed by 5 bases and 0 bases, with 9 bases remaining between them. This CDR3 is CASSRHSSYEQYF. CDR3 bases: TGCGCCAGCAGTAGGCACAGCTCCTACGAGCAGTACTTC.

This clone qualifies as medium-sized. The rearrangement joins TRBV5-1 to TRBJ2-7; D may match TRBD1 or TRBD2 (5 bases each). CDR1 and CDR2 from the germline V gene are SGHRS and YFSETQ. The CDR3 covers 13 residues. V dropped 3 bases and J dropped 7 bases, with 14 bases sitting between them. The CDR3 nucleotides are TGCGCCAGCAGCTACGGGACCCCGGGGGAGCAGTACTTC. Translating gives CASSYGTPGEQYF.

This chain joins TRBV5-1 and TRBJ1-2, with 7 bases lining up with TRBD1. V shed 4 bases, J shed 8 bases, and the junction held 8 bases outside the gene matches. The CDR3 is 13 residues long. Germline lookup yields CDR1 SGHRS and CDR2 YFSETQ. Here the CDR3 reads CASSPTGSIGYTF. The CDR3 nucleotides read TGCGCCAGCAGCCCGACAGGGTCGATCGGCTACACCTTC.

The chain couples TRBV7-9 to TRBJ1-4; D gene ambiguous. This CDR3 region has 15 residues. CDR1 and CDR2 (germline): SEHNR, FQNEAQ (reference sequence). Trimming shortened V by 9 bases and J by 0 bases, and 14 bases separated the two germline ends. CDR3 amino acids: CASRPRPATNEKLFF. The CDR3 region has the DNA TGTGCCAGTAGACCCAGACCGGCAACTAATGAAAAACTGTTTTTT.

By share, this clone ranks as medium-sized. The rearrangement uses TRBV2 and TRBJ1-3, with 8 bases lining up with TRBD1. The V and J ends lost 5 bases and 3 bases, in that order; junction bases with no gene match: 6. Germline CDR1 SNHLY, CDR2 FYNNEI. The CDR3 spans 15 residues. In nucleotides, the CDR3 is TGTGCCAGCAGTAAGACGGACAGGGTTGGAAACACCATATATTTT. It codes for CASSKTDRVGNTIYF.

This clone came up many times. This chain uses TRBV7-2 with TRBJ1-5; D remains ambiguous. This CDR3 spans 15 amino acids. Trimming cost V 3 bases and J 1 base, with 10 bases left between them. Germline values: CDR1 SGHTA, CDR2 FQGNSA. The CDR3 DNA follows: TGTGCCAGCAGCTTCGCGTCAGTGAGCAATCAGCCCCAGCATTTT. Its protein product is CASSFASVSNQPQHF.

About this clone itself: At one boundary the junction diverges from the germline segment, which might be a read error. The rearrangement uses TRBV12-3 or TRBV12-4 and TRBJ2-7; D is tentatively TRBD1 or TRBD2 (5 bases each). The CDR3 consists of 14 residues. CDR3 residues: CASSLGQGPYEQYF. The CDR3 DNA sequence: TGTGCCAGCAGCTTAGGGCAGGGACCCTACGAGCAGTACTTC.

The chain carries TRBV6-2 or TRBV6-3 and TRBJ2-7; a possible D gene is TRBD2 (5 bases). V dropped 5 bases and J dropped 2 bases, with 19 bases sitting between them. The CDR3 spans 16 residues. Germline CDR1 and CDR2: MNHEY and SVGEGT. The DNA for the CDR3 is TGTGCCAGCAGTAAGGATGCCCGGACTGGGACCTACGAGCAGTACTTC. Protein sequence: CASSKDARTGTYEQYF.

This clone has just a few counts. The chain joins TRBV2 to TRBJ1-2; no reliable D call. Per the germline V gene, CDR1 is SNHLY and CDR2 is FYNNEI. V was cut by 7 bases and J by 7 bases, with 10 bases left in between. This CDR3 region has 11 residues. The CDR3 coding sequence is TGTGCCAGCACGCGGGTCGGTGGCTACACCTTC. Amino acids: CASTRVGGYTF.

This clone was found a few times. V gene TRBV28 combines with J gene TRBJ2-7; perhaps TRBD1 as D (7 bases). V gave up 8 bases and J gave up 5 bases, with 19 bases separating them. The CDR3 spans 14 residues. Germline CDR1 reads MDHEN; CDR2 reads SYDVKM. The CDR3, as DNA: TGTGCCAGCCTGATGAGGGGGCCGGGGGACGAGCAGTACTTC. Translating it yields CASLMRGPGDEQYF.

The rearrangement uses TRBV6-4 and TRBJ2-5; TRBD2 agrees at 11 bases. The J call is doubtful: the DNA matches TRBJ2-1 better. The CDR3 extends over 14 amino acids. Germline V lookup: CDR1 MRHNA, CDR2 SNTAGT. The CDR3 nucleotides read TGTGCCAGCAGTCCGGGACTAGCGGCCAATGAGCAGTTCTTC. This sequence encodes CASSPGLAANEQFF.

The V gene is TRBV2, the J gene TRBJ1-6; a weak D match, TRBD1 (5 bases). Trimming removed 2 bases from V and 9 bases from J, with 17 bases in between. CDR3 length equals 16 residues. CDR1 SNHLY and CDR2 FYNNEI come from the germline V gene. This CDR3 reads CASSETGRARGSPLHF. The CDR3 coding sequence is TGTGCCAGCAGTGAAACGGGCAGGGCAAGAGGTTCACCCCTCCACTTT.

This clone appeared a few times. The rearrangement joins TRBV12-5 to TRBJ1-2; D unresolved. The germline V gene encodes CDR1 LGHNT and CDR2 FRNRAP. The CDR3 loop spans 13 amino acids. V was cut by 5 bases and J by 1 base, with 8 bases left in between. The CDR3 loop reads CASGLTDNYGYTF. The CDR3 nucleotides are TGTGCTAGTGGTCTGACGGATAACTATGGCTACACCTTC.

V gene TRBV7-2 combines with J gene TRBJ1-5; D is undetermined. This CDR3 contains 13 residues. Trimming left V 4 bases short and J 3 bases short, with 7 bases between. Germline V CDR1 and CDR2: SGHTA, FQGNSA. In DNA form, the CDR3 reads TGTGCCAGCAGCTCCCAGCCCAATCAGCCCCAGCATTTT. Amino acid sequence: CASSSQPNQPQHF.

The gene calls are TRBV6-4 and TRBJ2-2; no definite D call. The germline V gene has CDR1 MRHNA and CDR2 SNTAGT. V lost 4 bases and J lost 6, with 9 bases in between. The CDR3 runs 13 residues. The CDR3: CASSGSDAGELFF. The DNA of the CDR3 is TGTGCCAGCAGTGGCTCGGACGCCGGGGAGCTGTTTTTT.

This clone has a handful of counts. The chain links TRBV25-1 to TRBJ1-6, with D tentatively TRBD1 (5 bases). V lost 1 base, J lost 5 bases, and 15 bases lay in between. CDR1 and CDR2 from the germline V gene are MGHDK and SYGVNS. CDR3 length equals 17 residues. The CDR3 sequence is CASSESWGGRDNSPLHF. The CDR3, as DNA: TGTGCCAGCAGTGAATCTTGGGGGGGACGGGATAATTCACCCCTCCACTTT.

The chain employs TRBV6-1 and TRBJ1-2, with 10 positions matching TRBD1. The length of the CDR3 is 15 residues. V was clipped by 6 bases and J by 4 bases; unmatched bases: 8. CDR1 and CDR2 (germline): MNHNS, SASEGT. The DNA for the CDR3 is TGTGCCAGCAGAAGTAGACAGGGGGCTCGCTATGGCTACACCTTC. This codes for CASRSRQGARYGYTF.

In its sample, this clone was seen a few times. In this CDR3 the conserved last residue, phenylalanine or tryptophan, is missing, so a read error is likely. V is TRBV27 and J is TRBJ1-2; tentative D call: TRBD1 (5 bases). The CDR3 consists of 14 residues. Trimming took off 5 bases at V and 9 bases at J, with 19 bases between the two ends. The germline gives CDR1 MNHEY, CDR2 SMNVEV (reference sequence). CDR3 loop: CASSVRDVGYCYTC. The CDR3 nucleotides are TGTGCCAGCAGTGTAAGGGACGTAGGGTATTGCTACACCTGC.

The J gene is TRBJ2-7, the V gene TRBV7-2, with D perhaps TRBD1 (6 bases). Germline V gene sequence: CDR1 SGHTA, CDR2 FQGNSA. Trimming cost V 5 bases and J 7 bases, with 15 bases left between them. CDR3 length: 13 amino acids. The CDR3 DNA sequence: TGTGCCAGCAGCCCCGGGACATCCCAAGAGCAGTACTTC. Translation gives CASSPGTSQEQYF.

V and J are TRBV28 and TRBJ2-7; D not resolved. V was shortened by 5 bases and J by 1 base, with 9 bases between the two germline ends. The V gene's germline CDR1 is MDHEN and CDR2 SYDVKM. The CDR3 extends over 13 amino acids. This chain's CDR3 is CASSPPSSYEQYF. The CDR3 DNA follows: TGTGCCAGCAGTCCTCCCTCTTCCTACGAGCAGTACTTC.

Points on this clone: Additional DNA sequences in this sample encode the identical CDR3. The chain is built from TRBV11-2 and TRBJ1-3; D is ambiguous. Trimming took off 5 bases at V and 2 bases at J, with 7 bases between the two ends. This CDR3 contains 13 residues. The V gene's germline CDR1 is SGHAT and CDR2 FQNNGV. CDR3 in amino acids: CASSHEPGNTIYF. Written as DNA, the CDR3 is TGTGCCAGCAGCCATGAGCCTGGAAACACCATATATTTT.

In its sample, this clone is medium-sized. This chain uses TRBV12-3 or TRBV12-4 with TRBJ2-2, with TRBD2 matching over 7 bases. CDR3 length: 14 residues. V lost 7 bases and J lost 5; bases outside the gene matches: 7. As DNA, the CDR3 is TGTGCCAGCACCCGCGGGAGCCGAACCGGGGAGCTGTTTTTT. Translation: CASTRGSRTGELFF.

This clone turned up a few times. The rearrangement joins TRBV2 to TRBJ1-1, with a weak D call TRBD1 (5 bases). V was clipped by 8 bases and J by 4 bases, with 14 bases between them. The CDR3 sequence is 13 residues long. CDR1 is SNHLY, CDR2 FYNNEI, per germline. The CDR3 nucleotides read TGTGCCAGCCGGACATGGTTGTTCACTGAAGCTTTCTTT. It codes for CASRTWLFTEAFF.

This clone was found a few times. The chain carries TRBV11-2 and TRBJ2-5; TRBD2 matches at 15 bases. CDR3 length: 18 residues. J was trimmed by 2 bases and V by 1 base; bases with no gene match: 5. The germline gives CDR1 SGHAT, CDR2 FQNNGV. The DNA for the CDR3 is TGTGCCAGCAGCTTAGTGGGACTAGCGGGAGGACCACAAGAGACCCAGTACTTC. This encodes CASSLVGLAGGPQETQYF.

This clone has more than one count but fewer than ten. This chain links TRBV6-1 with TRBJ2-7, with TRBD1 matching 7 bases. There are 15 residues in the CDR3. Germline assignment: CDR1 MNHNS and CDR2 SASEGT. Unmatched junction bases numbered 19, after V lost 11 bases and J lost 6 bases. CDR3 residues: CAVKGQADGEVEQYF. In DNA form, the CDR3 reads TGTGCCGTCAAAGGACAGGCCGACGGTGAGGTCGAGCAGTACTTC.

This clone was found a few times. The V gene is TRBV28, the J gene TRBJ1-2; D uncertain. The CDR3 consists of 16 residues. Deletions cut 5 bases from V and 2 bases from J, with 18 bases between. CDR1 is MDHEN and CDR2 is SYDVKM in the germline V gene. The CDR3 reads CASSNPAGQRNYGYTF. CDR3 bases: TGTGCCAGCAGTAATCCGGCCGGGCAACGGAACTATGGCTACACCTTC.

This clone is classed as medium-sized (0.01 to 0.1%). V gene TRBV5-1 combines with J gene TRBJ2-1, with D possibly being TRBD2 (5 bases). CDR3 length: 18 residues. Trimming removed 4 bases from V and 0 bases from J, with 20 bases in between. Germline lookup yields CDR1 SGHRS and CDR2 YFSETQ. CDR3 coding DNA: TGCGCCAGCAGCAGCCGACCCTCGAGGGAAAGCTCCTACAATGAGCAGTTCTTC. Its protein is CASSSRPSRESSYNEQFF.

This clone was found many times. A much larger clone sits a single nucleotide away, making a read error possible. The V call is TRBV7-2, the J call TRBJ2-5; 8 positions match TRBD1. The V gene's germline CDR1 is SGHTA and CDR2 FQGNSA. With V trimmed by 8 bases and J by 4 bases, 12 bases remained unmatched. The CDR3 has 15 residues. CDR3 DNA: TGTGCCAGCCGCCCAGGGGGCTGGGGAGGAGAGACCCAGTACTTC. It encodes CASRPGGWGGETQYF.

Judged by abundance, this clone is medium-sized (0.01 to 0.1%). The J gene is TRBJ1-1, the V gene TRBV13; D not resolved. The CDR3 loop spans 15 amino acids. Germline loops: CDR1 PRHDT, CDR2 FYEKMQ (reference sequence). Between the trimmed V and J ends, which lost 5 bases and 1 base, there was a span of 14 bases. The CDR3 loop reads CASSPNPTGNTEAFF. CDR3 bases: TGTGCCAGCAGCCCGAATCCAACGGGGAACACTGAAGCTTTCTTT.